The 16 T cell receptor beta chains reported below all come from one sample, sequenced in a study of blood T cell repertoires in COVID-19. The assay was immunoSEQ multiplex PCR, and TCRdb's table has in-frame clones only and misses some. Of under 200,000 clones listed, about 88% are singletons. Sequenced input: peripheral blood. Source of these receptors: a woman older than 75 in a cohort sampled during active or convalescent COVID-19.

The chain carries TRBV10-3 and TRBJ2-6; TRBD1 aligns across 7 bases. The V and J ends lost 6 bases and 0 bases, in that order; junction bases with no gene match: 8. Germline V CDR1 and CDR2: ENHRY, SYGVKD. The CDR3 runs to 17 residues. CDR3 amino acids: CAIRGDSSSSGANVLTF. The CDR3 DNA reads as TGTGCCATCAGGGGGGACAGCTCCTCCTCTGGGGCCAACGTCCTGACTTTC.

This chain joins TRBV6-4 and TRBJ1-2, with D possibly matching TRBD1 (5 bases). The length of the CDR3 is 12 residues. Trimming shortened V by 0 bases and J by 8 bases, and 7 bases separated the two germline ends. Germline CDR1 MRHNA, CDR2 SNTAGT. CDR3 protein: CASSDSGGGYTF. DNA of the CDR3: TGTGCCAGCAGTGACTCGGGGGGAGGCTACACCTTC.

V is TRBV3-1 (or the pseudogene TRBV3-2) and J is TRBJ2-2; possibly TRBD1 for D (6 bases). The V end was cut by 4 bases, the J end by 7 bases, with 16 bases between. Germline assignment: CDR1 LGHDT and CDR2 YNNKEL (reference sequence). The CDR3 consists of 15 residues. CDR3 sequence: CASSPLDGQNGELFF. CDR3 sequence (DNA): TGTGCCAGCAGCCCCCTGGACGGACAGAACGGGGAGCTGTTTTTT.

The chain is built from TRBV5-1 and TRBJ2-2, with 7 nucleotides matching TRBD1. V lost 2 bases to trimming and J lost 4 bases; unmatched junction nucleotides: 8. In germline, CDR1 is SGHRS, CDR2 YFSETQ. This CDR3 contains 16 residues. CDR3 sequence (DNA): TGCGCCAGCAGCTTAACAGGGGCGACGGGCACCGGGGAGCTGTTTTTT. Amino acids: CASSLTGATGTGELFF.

The chain is built from TRBV18 and TRBJ2-7; the D gene is possibly TRBD1 (5 bases). Germline-derived CDR1 and CDR2 are KGHSH and LQKENI. V was trimmed by 5 bases and J by 1 base, leaving 12 bases between them. CDR3 length equals 14 residues. In DNA, the CDR3 is TGTGCCAGCTCATCTACGACAGCTTCCTACGAGCAGTACGTC. Residues: CASSSTTASYEQYV.

The chain employs TRBV7-2 and TRBJ1-1; 10 bases match TRBD1. The germline V gene encodes CDR1 SGHTA and CDR2 FQGNSA. V lost 8 bases, J lost 2 bases, and 8 bases stayed unmatched. This CDR3 comprises 15 residues. The CDR3, as DNA: TGTGCCAGCCTCAGGGACAGGGGTCGAAACACTGAAGCTTTCTTT. Its protein is CASLRDRGRNTEAFF.

The chain carries TRBV9 and TRBJ2-3; D is undetermined. V lost 4 bases and J lost 1, with 19 bases in between. CDR1 and CDR2 from the germline V gene are SGDLS and YYNGEE. The CDR3 covers 17 residues. This CDR3 is CASSPLPSHLRTDTQYF. In DNA, the CDR3 is TGTGCCAGCAGCCCGCTGCCCTCTCACTTACGCACAGATACGCAGTATTTT. The full variable domain, its missing parts supplied by reference TRBV9 and TRBJ2-3, is DSGVTQTPKHLITATGQRVTLRCSPRSGDLSVYWYQQSLDQGLQFLIQYYNGEERAKGNILERFSAQQFPDLHSELNLSSLELGDSALYFCASSPLPSHLRTDTQYFGPGTRLTVL.

The sample holds one count of this clone. CDR3 sequence reads: CASSIGQGSPYGYTF. Written as DNA, the CDR3 is TGTGCCAGCAGTATCGGACAGGGGTCTCCCTATGGCTACACCTTC. V is TRBV25-1 and J is TRBJ1-2; 9 nucleotides match TRBD1. Losses at the gene ends were 5 bases for V and 4 bases for J; bases not matched to a gene: 8. The V gene's germline CDR1 is MGHDK and CDR2 SYGVNS. The CDR3 runs 15 residues.

This clone has just one count. This chain uses TRBV28 with TRBJ1-4; TRBD1 agrees at 7 bases. V was clipped by 5 bases and J by 5 bases; unmatched bases: 14. Germline CDR1 MDHEN, CDR2 SYDVKM. The CDR3 is 17 residues long. CDR3: CASSVPQGVISNEKLFF. The CDR3 DNA reads as TGTGCCAGCAGTGTCCCTCAGGGGGTTATATCCAATGAAAAACTGTTTTTT.

This sequence joins TRBV4-1 and TRBJ2-6; weak D call: TRBD1 (5 bases). V lost 2 bases, J lost 2 bases, and 10 bases lay in between. The CDR3 is made up of 16 amino acids. The V gene's germline CDR1 is MGHRA and CDR2 YSYEKL. DNA for the CDR3: TGCGCCAGCAGCCAAACACAGGTCCCTGGGGCCAACGTCCTGACTTTC. It specifies CASSQTQVPGANVLTF.

The table lists this clone with a count of one. This chain links TRBV18 with TRBJ2-5, with D possibly being TRBD2 (5 bases). The CDR3 totals 16 residues. The germline gives CDR1 KGHSH, CDR2 LQKENI. Trimming shortened V by 6 bases and J by 5 bases, and 22 bases separated the two germline ends. The CDR3 nucleotides are TGTGCCAGCTCGTCTTTCGGGGTCAGTTCTATGGAGACCCAGTACTTC. Translated, it gives CASSSFGVSSMETQYF.

The chain employs TRBV7-8 and TRBJ1-3; perhaps TRBD1 as D (5 bases). The CDR3 is 15 residues long. Germline V gene data show CDR1 as SGHVS and CDR2 as FQNEAQ. Deletions cut 5 bases from V and 3 bases from J, with 14 bases between. CDR3 in amino acids: CASSRDGDRGNTIYF. As DNA, the CDR3 is TGTGCCAGCAGCCGGGACGGGGATCGTGGAAACACCATATATTTT.

V and J are TRBV10-2 and TRBJ1-1, with 9 bases aligning to TRBD1. Unmatched junction bases numbered 14, after V lost 2 bases and J lost 7 bases. The CDR3 has 17 residues. The V gene's germline CDR1 is WSHSY and CDR2 SAAADI. CDR3 sequence: CASSEPIAGTGRLEAFF. The CDR3 coding sequence is TGCGCCAGCAGTGAGCCTATCGCCGGGACAGGGAGGCTTGAAGCTTTCTTT.

DNA for the CDR3: TGTGCCTGGAGTGTATATCAGGATTACACCGGGGAGCTGTTTTTT. This gives the protein CAWSVYQDYTGELFF. V and J are TRBV30 and TRBJ2-2; D unresolved. Trimming cost V 0 bases and J 3 bases, with 11 bases left between them. Germline V gene data show CDR1 as GTSNPN and CDR2 as SVGIG (reference sequence). The CDR3 is made up of 15 amino acids.

The chain couples TRBV7-7 to TRBJ2-5; TRBD2 matches at 13 bases. The CDR3 runs 16 residues. Germline assignment: CDR1 SSHAT and CDR2 FNYEAQ (reference sequence). After removal of 1 base from V and 2 bases from J, the junction contained 1 base not matched to a gene. CDR3: CASSLEGLAGQETQYF. Here the CDR3 DNA reads TGTGCCAGCAGCTTAGAGGGACTAGCGGGGCAAGAGACCCAGTACTTC.

The chain links TRBV10-1 to TRBJ1-4; 7 nucleotides line up with TRBD1. V gave up 6 bases and J gave up 2 bases; unmatched junction bases: 3. This CDR3 region has 14 residues. CDR1 and CDR2 from the germline V gene are WNHNN and SYGVQD (reference sequence). The CDR3 spells CASSLGQTNEKLFF. CDR3 DNA sequence: TGCGCCAGCAGCTTGGGACAGACTAATGAAAAACTGTTTTTT.